A single sample is the source of the 14 T cell receptor beta chains below, sequenced in a study of T cells in Graves' hyperthyroidism and ophthalmopathy. Amplified TCR beta CDR3 regions came from RNA transcripts. HTBI primers were used for first-round RT-PCR of the TCR CDR3. Each CDR3 protein gets one entry after TCRdb re-called the multiplex PCR reads with MiXCR. The data show about 610,000 distinct CDR3 sequences, about a sixth seen once. Sequenced: blood. Receptor source: a woman aged 40 to 50 with Graves' ophthalmopathy.

This clonotype has at least ten counts. V usage is TRBV2 and J usage is TRBJ1-1, with D possibly being TRBD1 (5 bases). V was shortened by 4 bases and J by 11 bases, with 23 bases between the two germline ends. The CDR3 has 15 residues. CDR1 and CDR2 (germline): SNHLY, FYNNEI. This CDR3 is CASSAPDKGRPWAFF. DNA of the CDR3: TGTGCCAGCAGTGCCCCGGACAAGGGCCGCCCTTGGGCTTTCTTT.

This clonotype showed up many times. This rearrangement joins TRBV18 to TRBJ2-7; D perhaps matches TRBD2 (6 bases). Trimming took off 2 bases at V and 7 bases at J, with 9 bases between the two ends. Germline loops: CDR1 KGHSH, CDR2 LQKENI. The CDR3 has 12 amino acids. CDR3: CASSPFRGEQYF. The CDR3, as DNA: TGTGCCAGCTCACCATTCCGGGGGGAGCAGTACTTC.

The V call is TRBV3-1, the J call TRBJ2-1; D possibly corresponds to TRBD1 (5 bases). The CDR3 has 18 amino acids. Per the germline V gene, CDR1 is LGHDT and CDR2 is YNNKEL (reference sequence). V was trimmed by 1 base and J by 1 base, leaving 17 bases between them. The CDR3 DNA reads as TGTGCCAGCAGCCAAGGGTACAGGTCCCTCCCTTCCTACAATGAGCAGTTCTTC. It yields the protein CASSQGYRSLPSYNEQFF.

This clonotype was detected ten times or more. The chain joins TRBV2 to TRBJ2-1, with no clear D. V lost 7 bases, J lost 3 bases, and 4 bases lay in between. The germline V gene has CDR1 SNHLY and CDR2 FYNNEI. CDR3 length: 11 amino acids. The chain's CDR3 is CASTLYNEQFF. Written as DNA, the CDR3 is TGTGCCAGCACGCTCTACAATGAGCAGTTCTTC. Full variable domain (rest looked up from reference TRBV2 and TRBJ2-1): EPEVTQTPSHQVTQMGQEVILRCVPISNHLYFYWYRQILGQKVEFLVSFYNNEISEKSEIFDDQFSVERPDGSNFTLKIRSTKLEDSAMYFCASTLYNEQFFGPGTRLTVL.

This clonotype was picked up many times. This chain uses TRBV7-2 with TRBJ1-2; maybe TRBD1 (5 bases). The CDR3 runs to 13 residues. Germline lookup yields CDR1 SGHTA and CDR2 FQGNSA. V lost 6 bases, J lost 8 bases, and 16 bases lay in between. The CDR3, as DNA: TGTGCCAGCAGGCCCTACAGGCGGGAGGGCTACACCTTC. Protein product: CASRPYRREGYTF.

At least ten counts were recorded for this clonotype. The chain couples TRBV12-3 or TRBV12-4 to TRBJ2-1, with D possibly being TRBD2 (5 bases). Trimming removed 2 bases at V and 6 bases at J, with 11 bases between. There are 14 residues in the CDR3. The CDR3 bases are TGTGCCAGCAGTTTACTAGCCCCACTCAATGAGCAGTTCTTC. This gives the protein CASSLLAPLNEQFF.

This clonotype was picked up a small number of times. The V call is TRBV28, the J call TRBJ2-6; the D is unclear. V lost 4 bases and J 3 bases, leaving 1 base between the germline ends. The CDR3 totals 12 residues. Germline loops: CDR1 MDHEN, CDR2 SYDVKM. The CDR3 bases are TGTGCCAGCAGTTATGGGGCCAACGTCCTGACTTTC. Its translation is CASSYGANVLTF.

This chain joins TRBV24-1 and TRBJ2-1; 7 bases match TRBD1. This CDR3 spans 12 amino acids. Trimming took 1 base from V and 12 from J; bases not matched to a gene: 2. Germline assignment: CDR1 KGHDR and CDR2 SFDVKD. DNA for the CDR3: TGTGCCACCAGTGATTTAGGGACAGCGCAGTTCTTC. Translation: CATSDLGTAQFF.

This clonotype was detected many times. The gene calls are TRBV11-2 and TRBJ1-3; D unclear. The germline CDR1 and CDR2 sequences are SGHAT and FQNNGV. The CDR3 runs to 13 residues. The DNA for the CDR3 is TGTGCGACGGCGAGGCACACTGGAAACACCATATATTTT. Translating gives CATARHTGNTIYF. Using reference TRBV11-2 and TRBJ1-3 for the parts outside the CDR3, the full variable domain is EAGVAQSPRYKIIEKRQSVAFWCNPISGHATLYWYQQILGQGPKLLIQFQNNGVVDDSQLPKDRFSAERLKGVDSTLKIQPAKLEDSAVYLCATARHTGNTIYFGEGSWLTVV.

This clonotype was detected ten times or more. The chain employs TRBV28 and TRBJ1-4; TRBD1 is a possible D gene (5 bases). CDR3 length: 16 residues. The ends were cut back, 10 bases at V and 4 bases at J, with 22 bases in the middle. Germline values: CDR1 MDHEN, CDR2 SYDVKM. The CDR3 coding sequence is TGTGCCACCAAGCCAGGGCGTACGTCTGGTAATGAAAAACTGTTTTTT. Its translation: CATKPGRTSGNEKLFF.

V gene TRBV6-1 combines with J gene TRBJ2-1, with TRBD2 matching 8 bases. The length of the CDR3 is 14 residues. Germline lookup yields CDR1 MNHNS and CDR2 SASEGT. J gave up 7 bases and V 5 bases, and 7 bases lay outside the gene matches. The CDR3, as DNA: TGTGCCAGCAGTCTGCGGGGGGCAGGGAATGAGCAGTTCTTC. Protein product: CASSLRGAGNEQFF.

The V and J genes are TRBV29-1 and TRBJ2-2, with 7 bases identical to TRBD2. This CDR3 region has 14 residues. Germline CDR1 SQVTM, CDR2 ANQGSEA. V shed 4 bases, J shed 4 bases, and the junction held 6 bases outside the gene matches. In nucleotides, the CDR3 is TGCAGCGTTGGACCCGGCGGGGGCACCGGGGAGCTGTTTTTT. Its translation: CSVGPGGGTGELFF.

This clonotype came up many times. This chain joins TRBV2 and TRBJ1-5, with 9 bases aligning to TRBD1. From germline, CDR1 is SNHLY and CDR2 FYNNEI. There are 14 residues in the CDR3. J was trimmed by 5 bases and V by 6 bases; bases with no gene match: 5. The CDR3: CASRGQGRDQPQHF. The CDR3 nucleotides read TGTGCCAGCAGGGGACAGGGTAGAGATCAGCCCCAGCATTTT. Variable domain in full (rest from reference TRBV2 and TRBJ1-5): EPEVTQTPSHQVTQMGQEVILRCVPISNHLYFYWYRQILGQKVEFLVSFYNNEISEKSEIFDDQFSVERPDGSNFTLKIRSTKLEDSAMYFCASRGQGRDQPQHFGDGTRLSIL.

In DNA form, the CDR3 reads TGTGCCAGCAGCTTAGCCAGAACCACCGGGGAGCTGTTTTTT. It is translated as CASSLARTTGELFF. V is TRBV13 and J is TRBJ2-2; D is unclear. This CDR3 is 14 amino acids long. Germline CDR1 PRHDT, CDR2 FYEKMQ (reference sequence). V shed 1 base and J shed 4 bases, with 7 bases lying between them.